This T cell receptor beta chain was recovered during a study of T cell changes during pregnancy in multiple sclerosis. Some clones are missing from TCRdb's copy, which holds only in-frame ones; the method was immunoSEQ multiplex PCR. The sample holds about 93,000 clones, 90% to 95% seen once. Germline CDR1 and CDR2: SGHTA and FQGNSA. The CDR3 covers 16 residues. Trimming removed 5 bases from V and 2 bases from J, with 18 bases in between. The material was peripheral blood, obtained after pregnancy. This sequence joins TRBV7-2 and TRBJ2-5; no definite D call. The TCR originated in a female donor in good health, enrolled as a control in a pregnancy study. CDR3 nucleotides: TGTGCCAGCAGCCCCGCTTATCTGGAGCTACAAGAGACCCAGTACTTC. This encodes CASSPAYLELQETQYF.